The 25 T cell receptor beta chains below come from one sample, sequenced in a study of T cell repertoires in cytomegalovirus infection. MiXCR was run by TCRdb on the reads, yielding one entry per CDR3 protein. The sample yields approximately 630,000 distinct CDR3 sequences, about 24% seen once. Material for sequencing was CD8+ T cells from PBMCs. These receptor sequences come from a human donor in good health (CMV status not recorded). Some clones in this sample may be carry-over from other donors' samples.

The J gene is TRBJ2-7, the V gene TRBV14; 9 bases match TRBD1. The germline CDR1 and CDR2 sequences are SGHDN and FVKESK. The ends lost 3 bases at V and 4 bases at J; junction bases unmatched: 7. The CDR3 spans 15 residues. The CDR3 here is CASSHPRDRVYEQYF. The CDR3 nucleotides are TGTGCCAGCAGCCACCCCCGGGACAGGGTTTACGAGCAGTACTTC.

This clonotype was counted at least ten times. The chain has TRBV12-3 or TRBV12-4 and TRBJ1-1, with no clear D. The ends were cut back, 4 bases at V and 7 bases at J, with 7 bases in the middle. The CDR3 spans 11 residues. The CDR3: CASSSLHEAFF. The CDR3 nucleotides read TGTGCCAGCAGTTCCTTACATGAAGCTTTCTTT.

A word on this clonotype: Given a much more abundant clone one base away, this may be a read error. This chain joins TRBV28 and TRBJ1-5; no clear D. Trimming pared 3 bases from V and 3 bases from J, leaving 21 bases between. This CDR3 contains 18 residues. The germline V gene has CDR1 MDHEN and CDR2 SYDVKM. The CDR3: CASSFEVLSQSANQPQHF. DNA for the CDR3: TGTGCCAGCAGTTTTGAAGTTCTCAGCCAGAGCGCCAATCAGCCCCAGCATTTT. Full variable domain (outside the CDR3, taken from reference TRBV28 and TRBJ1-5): DVKVTQSSRYLVKRTGEKVFLECVQDMDHENMFWYRQDPGLGLRLIYFSYDVKMKEKGDIPEGYSVSREKKERFSLILESASTNQTSMYLCASSFEVLSQSANQPQHFGDGTRLSIL.

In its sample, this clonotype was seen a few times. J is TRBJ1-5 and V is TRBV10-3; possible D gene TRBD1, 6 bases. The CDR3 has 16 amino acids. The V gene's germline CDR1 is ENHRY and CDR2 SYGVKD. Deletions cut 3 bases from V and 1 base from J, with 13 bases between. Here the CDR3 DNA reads TGTGCCATCAGTGATGTAGCCGACAGGAGCAATCAGCCCCAGCATTTT. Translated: CAISDVADRSNQPQHF.

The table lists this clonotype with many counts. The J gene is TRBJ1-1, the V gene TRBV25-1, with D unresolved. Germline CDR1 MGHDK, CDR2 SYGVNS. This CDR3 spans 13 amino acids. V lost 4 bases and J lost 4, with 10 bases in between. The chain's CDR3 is CASSVGGSTEAFF. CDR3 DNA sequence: TGTGCCAGCAGTGTCGGAGGATCCACTGAAGCTTTCTTT. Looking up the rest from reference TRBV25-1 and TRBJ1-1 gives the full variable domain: EADIYQTPRYLVIGTGKKITLECSQTMGHDKMYWYQQDPGMELHLIHYSYGVNSTEKGDLSSESTVSRIRTEHFPLTLESARPSHTSQYLCASSVGGSTEAFFGQGTRLTVV.

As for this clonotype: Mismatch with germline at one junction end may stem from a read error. CDR3 bases: TGCAGCGTTGTTCCCGGAAACACAGATACGCAGAATTTT. As protein: CSVVPGNTDTQNF. V and J are TRBV29-1 and TRBJ2-3; D not resolved. This CDR3 has 13 amino acids. The germline CDR1 and CDR2 sequences are SQVTM and ANQGSEA.

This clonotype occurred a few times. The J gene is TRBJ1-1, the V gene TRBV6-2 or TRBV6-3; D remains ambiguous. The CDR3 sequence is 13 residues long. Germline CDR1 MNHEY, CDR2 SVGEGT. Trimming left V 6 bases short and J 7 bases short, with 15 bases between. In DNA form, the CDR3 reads TGTGCCAGCAGCCCTGGAGGCAGCAATGAAGCTTTCTTT. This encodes CASSPGGSNEAFF.

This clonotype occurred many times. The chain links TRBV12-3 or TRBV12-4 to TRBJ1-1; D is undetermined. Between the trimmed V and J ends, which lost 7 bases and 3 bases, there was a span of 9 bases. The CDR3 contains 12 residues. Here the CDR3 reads CASNRGDTEAFF. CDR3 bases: TGTGCCAGCAACCGAGGCGACACTGAAGCTTTCTTT.

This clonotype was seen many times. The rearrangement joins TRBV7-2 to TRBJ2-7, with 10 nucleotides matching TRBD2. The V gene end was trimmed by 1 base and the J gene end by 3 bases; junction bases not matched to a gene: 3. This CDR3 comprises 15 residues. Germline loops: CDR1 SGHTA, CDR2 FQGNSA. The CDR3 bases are TGTGCCAGCAGCTTAGAGGCTAGCGGGGGCTACGAGCAGTACTTC. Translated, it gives CASSLEASGGYEQYF.

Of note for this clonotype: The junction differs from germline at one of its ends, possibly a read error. The CDR3 here is CASSFWGADEQFF. CDR3 in DNA: TGTGCCAGCAGCTTTTGGGGGGCAGATGAGCAGTTCTTC. V and J are TRBV5-3 and TRBJ2-1; D may match TRBD1 or TRBD2 (6 bases each). TRBV5-3 has ORF status, its function being uncertain. This CDR3 is built from 13 residues.

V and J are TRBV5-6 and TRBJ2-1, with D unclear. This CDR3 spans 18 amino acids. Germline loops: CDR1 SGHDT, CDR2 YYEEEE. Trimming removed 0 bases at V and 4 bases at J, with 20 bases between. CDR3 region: CASSLEQASHPLYNEQFF. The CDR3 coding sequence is TGTGCCAGCAGCTTGGAGCAGGCATCGCACCCTCTTTACAATGAGCAGTTCTTC.

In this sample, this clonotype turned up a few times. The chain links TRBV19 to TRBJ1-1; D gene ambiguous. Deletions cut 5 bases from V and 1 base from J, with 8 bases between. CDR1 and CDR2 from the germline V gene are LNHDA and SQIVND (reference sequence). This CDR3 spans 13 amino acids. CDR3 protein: CASSEETNTEAFF. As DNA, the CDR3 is TGTGCCAGTAGTGAAGAAACGAACACTGAAGCTTTCTTT.

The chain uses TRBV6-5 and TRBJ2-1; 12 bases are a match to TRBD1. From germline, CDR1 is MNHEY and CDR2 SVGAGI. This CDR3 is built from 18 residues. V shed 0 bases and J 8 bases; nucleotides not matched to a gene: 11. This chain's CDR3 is CASSYSIMPGTGGDEQFF. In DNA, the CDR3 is TGTGCCAGCAGTTACTCTATAATGCCCGGGACAGGGGGCGATGAGCAGTTCTTC.

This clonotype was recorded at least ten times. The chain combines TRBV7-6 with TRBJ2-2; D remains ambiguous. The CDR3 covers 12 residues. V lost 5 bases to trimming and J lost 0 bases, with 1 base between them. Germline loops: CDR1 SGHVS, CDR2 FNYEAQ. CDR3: CASSPNTGELFF. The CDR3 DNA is TGTGCCAGCAGCCCGAACACCGGGGAGCTGTTTTTT.

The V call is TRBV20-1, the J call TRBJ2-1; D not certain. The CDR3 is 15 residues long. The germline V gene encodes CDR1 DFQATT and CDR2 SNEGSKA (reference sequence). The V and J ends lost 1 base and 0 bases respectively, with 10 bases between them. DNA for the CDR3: TGCAGTGCTAGAGGGGCAGAAAGCTCCTACAATGAGCAGTTCTTC. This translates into CSARGAESSYNEQFF.

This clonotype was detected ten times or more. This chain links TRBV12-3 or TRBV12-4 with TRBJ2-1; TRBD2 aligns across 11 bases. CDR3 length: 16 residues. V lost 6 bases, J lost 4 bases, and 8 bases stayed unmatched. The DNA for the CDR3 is TGTGCCAGCAGCTCGACTCTAGCGGGGGGTTACAATGAGCAGTTCTTC. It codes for CASSSTLAGGYNEQFF.

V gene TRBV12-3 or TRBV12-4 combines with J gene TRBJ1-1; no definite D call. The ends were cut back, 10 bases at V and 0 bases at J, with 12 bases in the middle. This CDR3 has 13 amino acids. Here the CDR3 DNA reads TGTGCCATCCGCCGGGAAATGAACACTGAAGCTTTCTTT. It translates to CAIRREMNTEAFF.

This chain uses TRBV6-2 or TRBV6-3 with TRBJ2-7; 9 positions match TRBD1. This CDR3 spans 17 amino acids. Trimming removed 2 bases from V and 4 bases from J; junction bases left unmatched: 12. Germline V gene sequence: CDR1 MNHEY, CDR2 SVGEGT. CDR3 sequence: CASSYSVGQGKSYEQYV. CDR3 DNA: TGTGCCAGCAGTTACAGTGTGGGACAGGGAAAATCATACGAGCAGTACGTC.

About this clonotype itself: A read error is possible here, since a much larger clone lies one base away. The CDR3 DNA is TGTGCCAGCAGTTACTCCCGGGACGGCGGGGATGACTACACCTTC. Its protein product is CASSYSRDGGDDYTF. This chain joins TRBV6-2 or TRBV6-3 and TRBJ1-2, with D maybe TRBD1 (5 bases). The CDR3 is 15 residues long. Germline assignment: CDR1 MNHEY and CDR2 SVGEGT. V was clipped by 0 bases and J by 10 bases, with 18 bases between them.

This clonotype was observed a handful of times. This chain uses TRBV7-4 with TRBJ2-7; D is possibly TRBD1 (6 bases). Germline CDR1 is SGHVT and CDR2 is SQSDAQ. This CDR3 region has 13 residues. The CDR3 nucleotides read TGTGCCAGCAGCTTAGGAAAAGGCAGGGACAATTTGGTC. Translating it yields CASSLGKGRDNLV.

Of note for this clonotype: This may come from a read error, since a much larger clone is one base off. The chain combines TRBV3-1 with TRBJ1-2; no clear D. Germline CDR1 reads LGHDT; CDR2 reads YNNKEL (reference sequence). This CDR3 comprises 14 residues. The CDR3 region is CTSSQEAVPGGYTF. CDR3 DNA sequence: TGTACCAGCAGCCAAGAAGCGGTTCCGGGTGGCTACACCTTC.

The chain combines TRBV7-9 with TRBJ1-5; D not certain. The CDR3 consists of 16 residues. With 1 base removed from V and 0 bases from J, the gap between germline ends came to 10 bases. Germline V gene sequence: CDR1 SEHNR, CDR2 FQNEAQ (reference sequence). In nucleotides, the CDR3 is TGTGCCAGCAGCTTAGGAGCGGAAAGTAGCAATCAGCCCCAGCATTTT. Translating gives CASSLGAESSNQPQHF.

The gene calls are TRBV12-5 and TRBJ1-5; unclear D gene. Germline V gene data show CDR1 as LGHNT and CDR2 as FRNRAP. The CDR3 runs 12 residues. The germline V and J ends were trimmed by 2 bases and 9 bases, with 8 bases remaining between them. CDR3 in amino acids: CASGLNAAPQHF. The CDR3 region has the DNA TGTGCTAGTGGTTTGAATGCGGCGCCCCAGCATTTT.

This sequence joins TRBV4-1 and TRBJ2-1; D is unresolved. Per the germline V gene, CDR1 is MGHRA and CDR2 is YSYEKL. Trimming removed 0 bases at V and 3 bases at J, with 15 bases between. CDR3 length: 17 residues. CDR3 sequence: CASSQDLNHDIYNEQFF. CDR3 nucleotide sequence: TGCGCCAGCAGCCAAGATCTTAATCATGACATCTACAATGAGCAGTTCTTC.

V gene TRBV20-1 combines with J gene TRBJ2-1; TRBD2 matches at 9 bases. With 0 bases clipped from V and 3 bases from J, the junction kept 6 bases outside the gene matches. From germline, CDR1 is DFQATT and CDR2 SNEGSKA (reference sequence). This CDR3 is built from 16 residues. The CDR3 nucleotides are TGCAGTGCTAGAGACCTGGGACTAGCAGACTACAATGAGCAGTTCTTC. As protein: CSARDLGLADYNEQFF.